This TCR beta chain was captured by sequencing in a study of blood T cell repertoires in COVID-19. Whole-study context: PBMCs, B-cell-depleted T cells, or T cells were the source of the cDNA or gDNA that made up the material.

CDR1 MDHEN and CDR2 SYDVKM come from the germline V gene. Trimming pared 4 bases from V and 9 bases from J, leaving 18 bases between. The CDR3 length is 14 residues. Followed over time, Seattle patients had been enrolled while infection was active. Profiling relied on immunoSEQ multiplex PCR, and the TCRdb table lists in-frame clones only, not all of them. The sample yields over 45,000 clones, roughly 87% seen once. The sample was peripheral blood. The rearrangement uses TRBV28 and TRBJ2-5, with a tentative D call TRBD2 (5 bases). The clonotype comes from a man aged 40-55 years with COVID-19, enrolled during active disease. The CDR3 nucleotides read TGTGCCAGCAGTTCCGGGGTCCCTCTGGGGTCCCAGTACTTC. As protein: CASSSGVPLGSQYF.